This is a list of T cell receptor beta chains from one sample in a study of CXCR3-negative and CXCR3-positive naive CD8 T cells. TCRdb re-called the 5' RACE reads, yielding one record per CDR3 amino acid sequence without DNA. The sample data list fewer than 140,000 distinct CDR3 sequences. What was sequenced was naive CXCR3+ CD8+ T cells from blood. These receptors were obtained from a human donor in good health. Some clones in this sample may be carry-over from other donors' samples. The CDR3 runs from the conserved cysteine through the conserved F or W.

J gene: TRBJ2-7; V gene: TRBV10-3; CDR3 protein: CAISDTGITEQYF
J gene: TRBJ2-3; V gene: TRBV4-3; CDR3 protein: CASSQEGTRDTDTQYF
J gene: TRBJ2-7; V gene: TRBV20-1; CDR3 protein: CSASDRAAYEQYF
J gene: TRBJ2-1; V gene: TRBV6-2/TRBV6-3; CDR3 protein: CASSSLPGEPFF
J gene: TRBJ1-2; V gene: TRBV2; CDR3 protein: CASSETYGGTF
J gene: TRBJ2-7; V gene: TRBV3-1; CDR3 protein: CASSPFQGGSTYEQYF
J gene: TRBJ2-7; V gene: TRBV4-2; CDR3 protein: CASSQGTSGYEQYF
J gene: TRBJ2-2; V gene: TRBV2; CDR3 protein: CARQGKANTGELFF
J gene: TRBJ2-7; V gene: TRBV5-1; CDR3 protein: CASSLASGTYEQYF
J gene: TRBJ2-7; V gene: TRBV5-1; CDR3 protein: CASSTGLADQSLYEQYF
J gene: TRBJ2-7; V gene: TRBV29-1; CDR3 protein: CSVALRDSYEQYF
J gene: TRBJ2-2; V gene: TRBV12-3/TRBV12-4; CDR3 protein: CASSFRGSGELFF
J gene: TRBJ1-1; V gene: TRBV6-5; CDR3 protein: CASSLGAVNTEAFF
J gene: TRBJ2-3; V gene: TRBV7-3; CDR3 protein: CASSSLGGYGTDTQYF
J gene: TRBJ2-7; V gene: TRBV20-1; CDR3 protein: CSARRSGSYEQYF
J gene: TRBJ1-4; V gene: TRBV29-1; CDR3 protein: CSFREDEKLFF
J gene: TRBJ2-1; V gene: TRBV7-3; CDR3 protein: CASSSGTGTYNEQFF
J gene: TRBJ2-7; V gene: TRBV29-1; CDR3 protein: CSVEVGGGGRDEQYF
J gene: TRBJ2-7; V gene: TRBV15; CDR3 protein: CAAGDRENEQYF
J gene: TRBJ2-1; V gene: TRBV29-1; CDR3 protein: CSVEARGGGERFF
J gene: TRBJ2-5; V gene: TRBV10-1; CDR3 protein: CASSDGGSLSFRRQETQYF
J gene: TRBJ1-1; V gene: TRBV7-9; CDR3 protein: CASRSRDNMNTEAFF
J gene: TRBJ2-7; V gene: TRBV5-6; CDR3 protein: CASSLGGPGGPVGEQYF
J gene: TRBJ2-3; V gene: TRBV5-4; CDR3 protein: CASSLWPSGSADTQYF